This is a list of T cell receptor beta chains from one sample in a study of cytomegalovirus exposure and HLA in healthy donors. Assay used: immunoSEQ multiplex PCR; TCRdb lists only in-frame clones, some missing. The table lists 95,000 to 100,000 clones, 85% to 90% of them singletons. Sequences were obtained from PBMCs. The receptors shown here come from a man aged 30-40 years in good health and CMV-seronegative. Both conserved end residues are part of each CDR3. Fields, in order: clone size, V gene, J gene, D gene, CDR3 DNA, CDR3 protein. The D gene is left open where the match is weak. Not all rows give a size; the values are once, few, many and, for expanded clones, a class.

abundance: -; v_gene: TRBV27; j_gene: TRBJ1-1; d_gene: -; CDR3nt: TGTGCCAGCACCTCGGGAACTGAAGCTTTCTTT; CDR3aa: CASTSGTEAFF
abundance: once; v_gene: TRBV6-1; j_gene: TRBJ2-7; d_gene: TRBD2; CDR3nt: TGTGCCAGCAGTGTGGAAGGGACTAGCGGCTCCTACGAGCAGTACTTC; CDR3aa: CASSVEGTSGSYEQYF
abundance: -; v_gene: TRBV29-1; j_gene: TRBJ2-6; d_gene: TRBD1; CDR3nt: TGCAGCGTTTGGACAGGGTCCTTTGGGGCCAACGTCCTGACTTTC; CDR3aa: CSVWTGSFGANVLTF
abundance: once; v_gene: TRBV28; j_gene: TRBJ2-7; d_gene: TRBD1; CDR3nt: TGTGCCAGCAGTTTAGGCAGGGGACAGTCGGGAATCAAGTCCTACGAGCAGTACTTC; CDR3aa: CASSLGRGQSGIKSYEQYF
abundance: -; v_gene: TRBV11-2; j_gene: TRBJ2-2; d_gene: -; CDR3nt: TGTGCCAGCAGCTTAGGCCCACAAACAGGGTTTTTCAGGACCGGGGAGCTGTTTTTT; CDR3aa: CASSLGPQTGFFRTGELFF
abundance: -; v_gene: TRBV7-2; j_gene: TRBJ2-1; d_gene: -; CDR3nt: TGTGCCAGCAGCTTAGCGGAGGGCCCAATGGATGAGCAGTTCTTC; CDR3aa: CASSLAEGPMDEQFF
abundance: -; v_gene: TRBV28; j_gene: TRBJ2-7; d_gene: TRBD2; CDR3nt: TGTGCCAGCAGTTTTGGACTAGCGGGGGGCGACTACGAGCAGTACTTC; CDR3aa: CASSFGLAGGDYEQYF
abundance: -; v_gene: TRBV9; j_gene: TRBJ2-7; d_gene: TRBD1; CDR3nt: TGTGCCAGCAGCGTAGGGGACAGCCCCTACGAGCAGTACTTC; CDR3aa: CASSVGDSPYEQYF
abundance: few; v_gene: TRBV9; j_gene: TRBJ1-2; d_gene: TRBD1; CDR3nt: TGTGCCAGCAGCGTAGCGGGGACAGGGTTCGACTATGGCTACACCTTC; CDR3aa: CASSVAGTGFDYGYTF
abundance: -; v_gene: TRBV30; j_gene: TRBJ1-6; d_gene: -; CDR3nt: TGTGCCTGGACCCACGACAGAAATTCACCCCTCCACTTT; CDR3aa: CAWTHDRNSPLHF
abundance: -; v_gene: TRBV2; j_gene: TRBJ1-1; d_gene: -; CDR3nt: TGTGCCAGCATCACAGTTACGAACACTGAAGCTTTCTTT; CDR3aa: CASITVTNTEAFF
abundance: -; v_gene: TRBV9; j_gene: TRBJ1-1; d_gene: TRBD1; CDR3nt: TGTGCCAGCAGCGAACAGGGGGCTGCGTTCACTGAAGCTTTCTTT; CDR3aa: CASSEQGAAFTEAFF
abundance: -; v_gene: TRBV28; j_gene: TRBJ2-3; d_gene: -; CDR3nt: TGTGCCAGCAGTTTACCGGGAAGGCGCACAGATACGCAGTATTTT; CDR3aa: CASSLPGRRTDTQYF
abundance: -; v_gene: TRBV2; j_gene: TRBJ1-4; d_gene: TRBD1; CDR3nt: TGTGCCAGCAGTAGTGGATCAGGGGGTGAACTGTTTTTT; CDR3aa: CASSSGSGGELFF
abundance: -; v_gene: TRBV5-1; j_gene: TRBJ2-1; d_gene: -; CDR3nt: TGCGCCAGCAGCTTCGGGATGAATGAGCAGTTCTTC; CDR3aa: CASSFGMNEQFF
abundance: -; v_gene: TRBV5-4; j_gene: TRBJ2-2; d_gene: TRBD2; CDR3nt: TGTGCCAGCAGCCAAGACTCGACTAGCGGGAGATCAGACACCGGGGAGCTGTTTTTT; CDR3aa: CASSQDSTSGRSDTGELFF
abundance: -; v_gene: TRBV27; j_gene: TRBJ2-6; d_gene: -; CDR3nt: TGTGCCAGCAGCCCAGGGGTCTCTGGGGCCAACGTCCTGACTTTC; CDR3aa: CASSPGVSGANVLTF
abundance: -; v_gene: TRBV5-6; j_gene: TRBJ2-1; d_gene: -; CDR3nt: TGTGCCAGCAGCTCCGGGGACTCCCAGTTCTTC; CDR3aa: CASSSGDSQFF
abundance: -; v_gene: TRBV9; j_gene: TRBJ1-1; d_gene: -; CDR3nt: TGTGCCAGCAGCGTAGTCCCCCGGAACACTGAAGCTTTCTTT; CDR3aa: CASSVVPRNTEAFF
abundance: -; v_gene: TRBV2; j_gene: TRBJ2-1; d_gene: TRBD2; CDR3nt: TGTGCCACCGACCTGGGACTAGCGGGAGGGCCCGCGGAGCAGTTCTTC; CDR3aa: CATDLGLAGGPAEQFF
abundance: -; v_gene: TRBV11-3; j_gene: TRBJ2-7; d_gene: -; CDR3nt: TGTGCCAGCAGCTTGATTGGAGGTTACGAGCAGTACTTC; CDR3aa: CASSLIGGYEQYF
abundance: -; v_gene: TRBV28; j_gene: TRBJ2-1; d_gene: -; CDR3nt: TGTGCCAGCAGTTTTTGGGGCAGCCTGGGTAATGAGCAGTTCTTC; CDR3aa: CASSFWGSLGNEQFF
abundance: -; v_gene: TRBV9; j_gene: TRBJ2-2; d_gene: TRBD2; CDR3nt: TGTGCCAGCAGCGTAAAAAGGACTAGCGGTAACACCGGGGAGCTGTTTTTT; CDR3aa: CASSVKRTSGNTGELFF
abundance: -; v_gene: TRBV9; j_gene: TRBJ2-3; d_gene: TRBD2; CDR3nt: TGTGCCAGCAGCGTAGGGGGAGCGGGGGGGAAAACAGATACGCAGTATTTT; CDR3aa: CASSVGGAGGKTDTQYF
abundance: -; v_gene: TRBV5-1; j_gene: TRBJ2-1; d_gene: TRBD2; CDR3nt: TGCGCCAGCAGCCCAGCGGGGGGTGCAGTCGAGCAGTTCTTC; CDR3aa: CASSPAGGAVEQFF
abundance: -; v_gene: TRBV27; j_gene: TRBJ2-2; d_gene: TRBD1; CDR3nt: TGTGCCAGTACGACAGGGGGAACCGGGGAGCTGTTTTTT; CDR3aa: CASTTGGTGELFF
abundance: -; v_gene: TRBV10-3; j_gene: TRBJ2-5; d_gene: TRBD2; CDR3nt: TGTGCCATCAGTGACAGAGCGGGGGGAGAGACCCAGTACTTC; CDR3aa: CAISDRAGGETQYF
abundance: -; v_gene: TRBV19; j_gene: TRBJ2-1; d_gene: -; CDR3nt: TGTGCCAGTAGCGAGGGTAATGAGCAGTTCTTC; CDR3aa: CASSEGNEQFF
abundance: -; v_gene: TRBV5-1; j_gene: TRBJ2-2; d_gene: TRBD2; CDR3nt: TGCGCCAGCAGCTCGACTAGCGGGAAGATCGGGGAGCTGTTTTTT; CDR3aa: CASSSTSGKIGELFF
abundance: -; v_gene: TRBV28; j_gene: TRBJ1-5; d_gene: TRBD1; CDR3nt: TGTGCCAGCACCCTAACGGACAGGGTTCAGCCCCAGCATTTT; CDR3aa: CASTLTDRVQPQHF
abundance: -; v_gene: TRBV4-2; j_gene: TRBJ2-2; d_gene: TRBD2; CDR3nt: TGTGCCAGCAGCCAAGCCGCGGGAGTCTTCACCGGGGAGCTGTTTTTT; CDR3aa: CASSQAAGVFTGELFF
abundance: -; v_gene: TRBV9; j_gene: TRBJ1-1; d_gene: -; CDR3nt: TGTGCCAGCAGCGTGAGTTCAGGGGTCTATGGCACTGAAGCTTTCTTT; CDR3aa: CASSVSSGVYGTEAFF
abundance: -; v_gene: TRBV5-1; j_gene: TRBJ1-1; d_gene: TRBD1; CDR3nt: TGCGCCAGCAGCTTGGGACAGGGGGCTATTTACACTGAAGCTTTCTTT; CDR3aa: CASSLGQGAIYTEAFF
abundance: once; v_gene: TRBV6-5; j_gene: TRBJ1-2; d_gene: -; CDR3nt: TGTGCCAGCAGTTACGGCTTCTCCCTTAACTATGGCTACACCTTC; CDR3aa: CASSYGFSLNYGYTF
abundance: -; v_gene: TRBV7-2; j_gene: TRBJ2-7; d_gene: -; CDR3nt: TGTGCCAGCAGCCGCAGCTCCTACGAGCAGTACTTC; CDR3aa: CASSRSSYEQYF
abundance: -; v_gene: TRBV7-2; j_gene: TRBJ1-3; d_gene: -; CDR3nt: TGTGCCAGCAGCTCGTCCAGGGGAAACACCATATATTTT; CDR3aa: CASSSSRGNTIYF
abundance: -; v_gene: TRBV15; j_gene: TRBJ1-4; d_gene: -; CDR3nt: TGTGCCACCAGCATCGGAGACTATAATGAAAAACTGTTTTTT; CDR3aa: CATSIGDYNEKLFF
abundance: -; v_gene: TRBV9; j_gene: TRBJ2-7; d_gene: TRBD2; CDR3nt: TGTGCCAGCAGCGACGGACTAGCGGGAGGGGACGAGCAGTACTTC; CDR3aa: CASSDGLAGGDEQYF